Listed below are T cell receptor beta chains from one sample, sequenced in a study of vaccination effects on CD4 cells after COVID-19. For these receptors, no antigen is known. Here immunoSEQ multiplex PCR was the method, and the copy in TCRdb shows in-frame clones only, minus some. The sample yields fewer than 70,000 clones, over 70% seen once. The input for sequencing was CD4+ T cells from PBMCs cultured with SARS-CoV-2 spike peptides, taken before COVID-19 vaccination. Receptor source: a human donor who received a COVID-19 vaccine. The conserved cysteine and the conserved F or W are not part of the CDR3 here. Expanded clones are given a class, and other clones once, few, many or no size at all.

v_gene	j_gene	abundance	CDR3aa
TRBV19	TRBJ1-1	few	ASSNRDWTEAF
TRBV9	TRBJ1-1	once	ASSPYRENTEAF
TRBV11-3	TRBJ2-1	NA	ASSLGTSSYNEQF
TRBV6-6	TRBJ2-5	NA	ASSPAPGTGWQETQY
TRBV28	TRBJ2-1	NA	ASRPGQAYNEQF
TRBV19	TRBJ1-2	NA	ASSPGGQLSYGYT
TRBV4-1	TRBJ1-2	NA	ASSLQRGQNYGYT
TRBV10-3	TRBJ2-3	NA	AISLGTGDTDTQY
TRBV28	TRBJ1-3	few	ASSMVAAPWGNTIY
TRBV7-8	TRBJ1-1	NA	ASAFTVNTEAF
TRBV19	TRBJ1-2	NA	ASRSGWGYGYT
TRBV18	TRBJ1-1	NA	ASSLAAGVGVNTEAF
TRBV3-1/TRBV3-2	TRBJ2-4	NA	ASSPLRGGVAKNIQY
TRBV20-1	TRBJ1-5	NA	SASMDPNQPQH
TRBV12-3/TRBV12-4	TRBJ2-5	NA	ASSILDAETQY
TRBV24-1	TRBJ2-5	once	ATSVAGAQETQY
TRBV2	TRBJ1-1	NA	ASTRRELNTEAF
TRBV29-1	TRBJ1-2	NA	SVEGNRVDGYT
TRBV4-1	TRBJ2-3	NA	ASSLIGGGQTDTQY
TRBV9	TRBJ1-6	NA	ASSVEEGNSPLH
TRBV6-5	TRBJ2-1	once	ASSYYRGPQGEQF
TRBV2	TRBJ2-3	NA	ASKRAESTDTQY
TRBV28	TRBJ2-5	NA	ASSLRQGRGTQY
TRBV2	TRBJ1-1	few	ASTIEGNEAF
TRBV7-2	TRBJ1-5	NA	ASSFSLGSNQPQH
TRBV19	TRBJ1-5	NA	ASIHTVGGRSNQPQH
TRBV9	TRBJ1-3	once	ASSARGASGNTIY
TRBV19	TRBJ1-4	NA	ASSMGSGKLF
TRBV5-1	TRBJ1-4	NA	ASSLVPVSGNEKLF
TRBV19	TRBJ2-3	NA	ASSLKGPSGADTQY
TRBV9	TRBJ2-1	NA	ASSVASGGVASYNEQF
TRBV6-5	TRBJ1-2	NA	ASSYSKNFLWEGYT
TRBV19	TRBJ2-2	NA	ASILGAGIKSGELF
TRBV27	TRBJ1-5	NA	ASRTDRKPNQPQH
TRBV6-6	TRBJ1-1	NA	ASSFLPGGNTEAF
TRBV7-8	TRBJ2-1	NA	ASSPRRTELGEQF
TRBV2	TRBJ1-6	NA	ASSLTGISNSPLH
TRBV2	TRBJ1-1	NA	ASSGEWGTEAF
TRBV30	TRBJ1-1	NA	AWRTGLNTEAF
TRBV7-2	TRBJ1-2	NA	ASSLGAYGYT
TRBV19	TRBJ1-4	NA	ASSRQAREEKLF
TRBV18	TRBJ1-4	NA	ASSTRRDATNEKLF
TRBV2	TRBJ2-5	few	ASRPPGRETQY
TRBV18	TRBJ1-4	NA	ASSPDRWNEKLF
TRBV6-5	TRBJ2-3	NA	ASRKAGRTDTQY
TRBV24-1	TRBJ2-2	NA	ATRQEGSGELF
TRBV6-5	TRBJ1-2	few	ASSYSGGGYT
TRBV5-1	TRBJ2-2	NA	ASSATANTGELF
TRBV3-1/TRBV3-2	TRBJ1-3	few	ASSQDPNRGSGNTIY
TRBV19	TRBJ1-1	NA	ASSRWTDPSEAF
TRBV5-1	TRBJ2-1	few	ASSYSGPKGF
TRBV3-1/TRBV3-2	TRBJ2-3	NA	ASSRRQGTDTQY
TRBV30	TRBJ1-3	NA	AWIRTGNSGNTIY
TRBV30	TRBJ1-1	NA	AWSVQPEAF
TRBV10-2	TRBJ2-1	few	ASRPITGGVYNEQF